Below are 17 T cell receptor beta chains sequenced from a single sample in a study of T cells in Graves' hyperthyroidism and ophthalmopathy. Researchers amplified the TCR beta CDR3 regions from RNA transcripts. The primer set for the first-round RT-PCR of the TCR CDR3 was HTBI. Using its own MiXCR run on the multiplex PCR reads, TCRdb lists one record per CDR3 protein. Of roughly 640,000 distinct CDR3 sequences detected, about a sixth appear once; the ten largest clones hold under 3.5%. The sequencing sample was made of blood. The source of these receptors is a woman aged 40-49 years with Graves' ophthalmopathy.

As regards this clonotype: Relative to the germline gene, one junction end is altered; a read error may explain this. The CDR3 DNA reads TGTGCCACCAGCCGGAATTCGGGCCTAGGGGAAAAACTGTTTTTT. It translates to CATSRNSGLGEKLFF. The rearrangement joins TRBV7-9 to TRBJ1-4; D not resolved. CDR1 is SEHNR and CDR2 is FQNEAQ in the germline V gene (reference sequence). The CDR3 covers 15 residues. Looking up the rest from reference TRBV7-9 and TRBJ1-4 gives the full variable domain: DTGVSQNPRHKITKRGQNVTFRCDPISEHNRLYWYRQTLGQGPEFLTYFQNEAQLEKSRLLSDRFSAERPKGSFSTLEIQRTEQGDSAMYLCATSRNSGLGEKLFFGSGTQLSVL.

On this clonotype itself: This sequence may be a read error, since a much larger clone differs from it by one base. This chain connects TRBV12-3 or TRBV12-4 to TRBJ2-1; 7 nucleotides line up with TRBD1. The CDR3 extends over 15 amino acids. The V and J ends lost 10 bases and 9 bases, in that order; junction bases with no gene match: 18. In DNA form, the CDR3 reads TGTGCCACCACAACGGGGACAAGGGGGCTCGTTGAGCAGTTCTTC. Its translation is CATTTGTRGLVEQFF.

This clonotype was detected many times. The chain is built from TRBV20-1 and TRBJ1-2; 7 bases match TRBD1. The germline V gene encodes CDR1 DFQATT and CDR2 SNEGSKA (reference sequence). CDR3 length: 13 residues. V gave up 2 bases and J gave up 6 bases; unmatched junction bases: 6. Here the CDR3 DNA reads TGCAGTGCTAGAACACAGGGGCTGGATGGCTACACCTTC. It translates to CSARTQGLDGYTF.

The rearrangement uses TRBV19 and TRBJ2-3; D is possibly TRBD2 (6 bases). The CDR3 length is 14 residues. The V and J ends lost 5 bases and 11 bases respectively, with 20 bases between them. CDR1 and CDR2 from the germline V gene are LNHDA and SQIVND (reference sequence). The CDR3 DNA reads TGTGCCAGTAGTTTCCCCGGGACTCCCACAGGGCAGTATTTT. Protein sequence: CASSFPGTPTGQYF.

Comments on this clonotype: A single base separates this from a much larger clone, so it may be a read error. The V call is TRBV11-2, the J call TRBJ1-1; TRBD1 agrees at 9 bases. This CDR3 comprises 15 residues. Germline V gives CDR1 SGHAT, CDR2 FQNNGV. V shed 5 bases and J 3 bases; nucleotides not matched to a gene: 7. The CDR3 here is CASSLQGAWDTEAFF. The CDR3 region has the DNA TGTGCCAGCAGCCTACAGGGGGCGTGGGACACTGAAGCTTTCTTT.

This clonotype was detected only once. The chain recombines TRBV10-1 with TRBJ1-1, with D unresolved. V lost 8 bases to trimming and J lost 11 bases, with 12 bases between them. Germline lookup yields CDR1 WNHNN and CDR2 SYGVQD (reference sequence). CDR3 length: 10 residues. The CDR3 is CASPARSAFF. CDR3 in DNA: TGCGCCAGCCCGGCCAGGTCGGCTTTCTTT.

This clonotype has just a few counts. The chain is built from TRBV6-1 and TRBJ2-2; no firm D call. The V gene lost 6 bases and the J gene lost 5 bases, with 16 bases spanning the gap. The length of the CDR3 is 15 residues. Germline CDR1 is MNHNS and CDR2 is SASEGT. The CDR3 spells CASSPATPKTGELFF. CDR3 coding DNA: TGTGCCAGCAGCCCTGCGACCCCAAAGACCGGGGAGCTGTTTTTT.

The chain recombines TRBV5-1 with TRBJ1-4; 9 bases are a match to TRBD1. J gave up 7 bases and V 2 bases, and 15 bases lay outside the gene matches. CDR1 and CDR2 from the germline V gene are SGHRS and YFSETQ. The CDR3 length is 18 residues. The CDR3 sequence is CASSFGIASTGGSEKLFF. The CDR3 coding sequence is TGCGCCAGCAGCTTCGGAATTGCCTCGACAGGGGGAAGTGAAAAACTGTTTTTT. The entire variable domain, with the rest obtained from reference TRBV5-1 and TRBJ1-4, is as follows: KAGVTQTPRYLIKTRGQQVTLSCSPISGHRSVSWYQQTPGQGLQFLFEYFSETQRNKGNFPGRFSGRQFSNSRSEMNVSTLELGDSALYLCASSFGIASTGGSEKLFFGSGTQLSVL.

This clonotype showed up just a few times. The chain joins TRBV5-1 to TRBJ1-1; maybe TRBD1 (5 bases). The CDR3 totals 14 residues. Germline assignment: CDR1 SGHRS and CDR2 YFSETQ. V shed 0 bases and J shed 4 bases, with 10 bases lying between them. The CDR3 sequence is CASSLERGITEAFF. In nucleotides, the CDR3 is TGCGCCAGCAGCTTGGAGAGGGGCATCACTGAAGCTTTCTTT.

This clonotype was counted once. The junction does not match germline at one end; this may be a read error. The gene calls are TRBV5-8 and TRBJ2-1, with unresolved D. Germline V gives CDR1 SGHTS, CDR2 YDEGEE. The CDR3 totals 11 residues. The CDR3 loop is CASSVYNEQLF. The CDR3, as DNA: TGTGCCAGCAGCGTGTACAATGAGCAGCTCTTC. The full variable domain, its missing parts supplied by reference TRBV5-8 and TRBJ2-1, is EAGVTQSPTHLIKTRGQQATLRCSPISGHTSVYWYQQALGLGLQFLLWYDEGEERNRGNFPPRFSGRQFPNYSSELNVNALELEDSALYLCASSVYNEQLFGPGTRLTVL.

This clonotype came up many times. This chain uses TRBV10-3 with TRBJ1-1, with D maybe TRBD1 (5 bases). The CDR3 has 13 amino acids. V lost 3 bases, J lost 3 bases, and 8 bases lay in between. Germline CDR1 ENHRY, CDR2 SYGVKD. The CDR3 reads CAISDREDTEAFF. The CDR3 nucleotides are TGTGCCATCAGTGACAGGGAGGACACTGAAGCTTTCTTT.

This clonotype has ten or more counts. The V and J genes are TRBV28 and TRBJ2-2; 8 bases are shared with TRBD1. The CDR3 sequence is 14 residues long. J lost 6 bases, V lost 8 bases, and 8 bases had no gene match. The germline V gene encodes CDR1 MDHEN and CDR2 SYDVKM. The CDR3 nucleotides are TGTGCCAGCGGACAGGAGACAGGGGCCGGGGAGCTGTTTTTT. As protein: CASGQETGAGELFF.

The chain joins TRBV6-2 or TRBV6-3 to TRBJ2-3, with 8 bases that match TRBD2. V lost 5 bases to trimming and J lost 0 bases; unmatched junction nucleotides: 4. Germline V CDR1 and CDR2: MNHEY, SVGEGT. This CDR3 has 15 amino acids. CDR3 in DNA: TGTGCCAGCAGTCTCATAGCGGGGAGCACAGATACGCAGTATTTT. Amino acids: CASSLIAGSTDTQYF.

A few counts support this clonotype. The gene calls are TRBV7-3 and TRBJ2-1; tentatively, D is TRBD2 (7 bases). Germline values: CDR1 SGHTA, CDR2 FQGTGA. V lost 7 bases to trimming and J lost 6 bases, with 16 bases between them. There are 14 residues in the CDR3. CDR3 nucleotides: TGTGCCAGCACCGAGGGGGGGGTTGGCAATGAGCAGTTCTTC. This sequence encodes CASTEGGVGNEQFF.

This clonotype was detected a few times. CDR3 DNA: TGTGCCAGCTCACCCGGGACTAGCGGGAACCCCTACAATGAGCAGTTCTTC. Protein sequence: CASSPGTSGNPYNEQFF. The rearrangement links TRBV18 to TRBJ2-1, with 13 positions matching TRBD2. The CDR3 totals 17 residues. Per germline, CDR1 KGHSH and CDR2 LQKENI. J was trimmed by 2 bases and V by 3 bases; bases with no gene match: 4.

This clonotype was recorded many times. V usage is TRBV12-3 or TRBV12-4 and J usage is TRBJ1-5, with D unclear. Between the trimmed V and J ends, which lost 6 bases and 2 bases, there was a span of 14 bases. The CDR3 runs 15 residues. The CDR3 region is CASSPRREGNQPQHF. Written as DNA, the CDR3 is TGTGCCAGCAGCCCCCGAAGGGAGGGCAATCAGCCCCAGCATTTT.

In its sample, this clonotype was seen a few times. The genes are TRBV20-1 and TRBJ1-3, with 8 bases lining up with TRBD1. Germline CDR1 reads DFQATT; CDR2 reads SNEGSKA (reference sequence). The CDR3 spans 17 residues. Unmatched junction bases numbered 15, after V lost 6 bases and J lost 2 bases. In DNA, the CDR3 is TGCAGTGCACCCGAGGTGGCAGGGGGCGTTGCTGGAAACACCATATATTTT. This translates into CSAPEVAGGVAGNTIYF.